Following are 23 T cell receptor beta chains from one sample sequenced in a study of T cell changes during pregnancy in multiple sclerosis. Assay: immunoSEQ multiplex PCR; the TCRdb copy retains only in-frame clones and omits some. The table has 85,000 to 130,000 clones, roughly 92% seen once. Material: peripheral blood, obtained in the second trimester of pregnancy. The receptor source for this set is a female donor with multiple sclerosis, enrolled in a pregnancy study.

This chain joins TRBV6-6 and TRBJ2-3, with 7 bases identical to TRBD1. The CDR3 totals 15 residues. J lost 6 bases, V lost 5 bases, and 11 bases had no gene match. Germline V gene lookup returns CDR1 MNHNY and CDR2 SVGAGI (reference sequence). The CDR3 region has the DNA TGTGCCAGCAGTCTTAACAGGGGAGACACCGATACGCAGTATTTT. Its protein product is CASSLNRGDTDTQYF.

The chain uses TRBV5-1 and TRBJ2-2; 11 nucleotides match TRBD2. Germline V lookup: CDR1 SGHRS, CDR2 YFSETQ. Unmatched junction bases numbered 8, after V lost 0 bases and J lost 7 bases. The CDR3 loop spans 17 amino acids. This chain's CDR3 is CASSLGLAGRPGGELFF. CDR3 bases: TGCGCCAGCAGCTTGGGACTAGCGGGGCGACCCGGCGGGGAGCTGTTTTTT.

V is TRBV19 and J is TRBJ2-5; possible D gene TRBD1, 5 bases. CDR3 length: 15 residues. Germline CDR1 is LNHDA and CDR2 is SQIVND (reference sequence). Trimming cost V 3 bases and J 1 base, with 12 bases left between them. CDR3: CASSIAPGLQETQYF. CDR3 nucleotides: TGTGCCAGTAGTATCGCCCCAGGGCTCCAAGAGACCCAGTACTTC.

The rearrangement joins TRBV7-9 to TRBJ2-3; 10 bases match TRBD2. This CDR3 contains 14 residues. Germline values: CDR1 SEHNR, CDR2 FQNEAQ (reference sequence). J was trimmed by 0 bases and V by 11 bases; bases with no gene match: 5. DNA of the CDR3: TGTGCCGGACAACTAGCGGGGAGCACAGATACGCAGTATTTT. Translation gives CAGQLAGSTDTQYF.

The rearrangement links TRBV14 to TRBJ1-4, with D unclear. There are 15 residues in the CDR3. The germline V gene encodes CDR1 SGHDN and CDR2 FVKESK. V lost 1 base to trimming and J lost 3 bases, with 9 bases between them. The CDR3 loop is CASSQVRGPNEKLFF. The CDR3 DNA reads TGTGCCAGCAGCCAAGTGCGGGGTCCTAATGAAAAACTGTTTTTT.

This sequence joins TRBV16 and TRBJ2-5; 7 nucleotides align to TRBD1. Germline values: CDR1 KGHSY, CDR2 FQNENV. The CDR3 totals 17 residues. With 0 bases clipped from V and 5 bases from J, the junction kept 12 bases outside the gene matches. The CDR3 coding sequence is TGTGCCAGCAGCCAATCGAAGGGTGCAGGGGGTGGGGAGACCCAGTACTTC. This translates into CASSQSKGAGGGETQYF.

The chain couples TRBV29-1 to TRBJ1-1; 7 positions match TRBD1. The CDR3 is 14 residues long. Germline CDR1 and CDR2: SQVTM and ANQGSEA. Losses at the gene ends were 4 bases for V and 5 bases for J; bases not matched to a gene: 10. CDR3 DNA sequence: TGCAGCGTTGGCGAGGGGGCTGTTGGGACTGAAGCTTTCTTT. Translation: CSVGEGAVGTEAFF. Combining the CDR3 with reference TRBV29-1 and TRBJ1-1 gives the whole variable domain SAVISQKPSRDICQRGTSLTIQCQVDSQVTMMFWYRQQPGQSLTLIATANQGSEATYESGFVIDKFPISRPNLTFSTLTVSNMSPEDSSIYLCSVGEGAVGTEAFFGQGTRLTVV.

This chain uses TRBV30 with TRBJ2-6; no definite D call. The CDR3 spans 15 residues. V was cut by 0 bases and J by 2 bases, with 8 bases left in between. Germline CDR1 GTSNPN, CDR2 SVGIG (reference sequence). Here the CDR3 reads CAWSVNPTGANVLTF. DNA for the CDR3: TGTGCCTGGAGTGTAAACCCTACTGGGGCCAACGTCCTGACTTTC.

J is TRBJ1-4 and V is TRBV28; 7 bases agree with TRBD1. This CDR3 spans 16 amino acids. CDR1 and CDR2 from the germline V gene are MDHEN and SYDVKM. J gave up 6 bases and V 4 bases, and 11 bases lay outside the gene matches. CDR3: CASSSPTRDRHEKLFF. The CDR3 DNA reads TGTGCCAGCAGTTCGCCCACCCGGGACAGACATGAAAAACTGTTTTTT. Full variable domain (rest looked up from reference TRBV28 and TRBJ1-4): DVKVTQSSRYLVKRTGEKVFLECVQDMDHENMFWYRQDPGLGLRLIYFSYDVKMKEKGDIPEGYSVSREKKERFSLILESASTNQTSMYLCASSSPTRDRHEKLFFGSGTQLSVL.

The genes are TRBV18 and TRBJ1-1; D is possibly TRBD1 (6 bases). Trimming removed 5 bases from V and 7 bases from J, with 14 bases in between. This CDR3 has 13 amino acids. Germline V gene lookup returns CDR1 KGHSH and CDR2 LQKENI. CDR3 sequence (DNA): TGTGCCAGCTCAGCCCGCGAAGGGGGTGAAGCTTTCTTT. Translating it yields CASSAREGGEAFF.

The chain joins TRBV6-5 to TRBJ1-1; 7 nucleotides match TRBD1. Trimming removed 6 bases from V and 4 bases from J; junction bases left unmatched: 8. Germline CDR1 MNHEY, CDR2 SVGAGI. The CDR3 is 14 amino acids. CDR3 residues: CASRKTGRSTEAFF. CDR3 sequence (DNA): TGTGCCAGCAGGAAGACAGGGCGGAGCACTGAAGCTTTCTTT.

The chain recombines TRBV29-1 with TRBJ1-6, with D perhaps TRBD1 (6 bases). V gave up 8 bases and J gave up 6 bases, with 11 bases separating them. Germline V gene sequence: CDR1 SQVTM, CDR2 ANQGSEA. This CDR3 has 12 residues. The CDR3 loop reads CSPRQANSPLHF. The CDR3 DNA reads TGCAGCCCTCGACAGGCTAATTCACCCCTCCACTTT.

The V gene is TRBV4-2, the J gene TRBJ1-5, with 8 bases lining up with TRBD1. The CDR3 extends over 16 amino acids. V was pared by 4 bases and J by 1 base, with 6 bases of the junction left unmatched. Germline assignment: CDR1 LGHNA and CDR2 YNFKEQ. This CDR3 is CASSLRTGNSNQPQHF. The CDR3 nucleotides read TGTGCCAGCAGCCTCCGGACAGGGAACAGCAATCAGCCCCAGCATTTT.

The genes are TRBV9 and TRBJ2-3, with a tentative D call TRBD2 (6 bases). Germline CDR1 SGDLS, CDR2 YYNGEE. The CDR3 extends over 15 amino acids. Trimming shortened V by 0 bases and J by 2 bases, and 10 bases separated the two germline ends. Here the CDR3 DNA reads TGTGCCAGCAGCGTAGGGGCGGGACCCACAGATACGCAGTATTTT. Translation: CASSVGAGPTDTQYF.

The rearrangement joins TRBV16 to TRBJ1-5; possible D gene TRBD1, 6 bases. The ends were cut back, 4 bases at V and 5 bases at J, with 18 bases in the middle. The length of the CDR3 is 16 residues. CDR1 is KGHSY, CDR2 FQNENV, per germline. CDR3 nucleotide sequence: TGTGCCAGCAGCCCCTACGCAGGACAGACCTATCAGCCCCAGCATTTT. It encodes CASSPYAGQTYQPQHF.

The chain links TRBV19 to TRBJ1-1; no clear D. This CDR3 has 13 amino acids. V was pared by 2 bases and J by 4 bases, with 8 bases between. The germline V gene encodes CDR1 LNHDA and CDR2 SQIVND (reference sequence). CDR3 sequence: CASSITTLTEAFF. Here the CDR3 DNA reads TGTGCCAGTAGTATAACGACACTCACTGAAGCTTTCTTT.

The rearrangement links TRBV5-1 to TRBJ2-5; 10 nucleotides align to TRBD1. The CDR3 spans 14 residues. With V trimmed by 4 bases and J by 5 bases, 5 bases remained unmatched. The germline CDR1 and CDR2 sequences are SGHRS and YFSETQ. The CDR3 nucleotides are TGCGCCAGCAGCCCATCGGGACAGGGGGAGACCCAGTACTTC. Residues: CASSPSGQGETQYF.

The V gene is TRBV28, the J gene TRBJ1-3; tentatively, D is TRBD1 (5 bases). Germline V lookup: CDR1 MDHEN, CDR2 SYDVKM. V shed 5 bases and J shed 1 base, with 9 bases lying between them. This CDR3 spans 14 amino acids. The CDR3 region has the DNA TGTGCCAGCAGTACCCAGGGTTCTGGAAACACCATATATTTT. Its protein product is CASSTQGSGNTIYF.

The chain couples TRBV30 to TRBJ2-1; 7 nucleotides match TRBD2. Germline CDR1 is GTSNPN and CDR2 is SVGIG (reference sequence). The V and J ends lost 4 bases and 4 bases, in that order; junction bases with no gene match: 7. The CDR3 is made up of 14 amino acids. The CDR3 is CAWTSGTYYNEQFF. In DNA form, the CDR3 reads TGTGCCTGGACGAGCGGGACCTATTACAATGAGCAGTTCTTC. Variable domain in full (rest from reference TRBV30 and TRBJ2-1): SQTIHQWPATLVQPVGSPLSLECTVEGTSNPNLYWYRQAAGRGLQLLFYSVGIGQISSEVPQNLSASRPQDRQFILSSKKLLLSDSGFYLCAWTSGTYYNEQFFGPGTRLTVL.

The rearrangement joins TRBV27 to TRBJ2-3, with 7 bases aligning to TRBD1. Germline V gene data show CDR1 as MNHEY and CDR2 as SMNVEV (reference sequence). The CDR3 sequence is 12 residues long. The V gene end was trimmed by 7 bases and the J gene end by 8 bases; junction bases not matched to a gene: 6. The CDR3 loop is CASNSDRRTQYF. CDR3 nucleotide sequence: TGTGCCAGCAACTCGGACAGGCGTACGCAGTATTTT.

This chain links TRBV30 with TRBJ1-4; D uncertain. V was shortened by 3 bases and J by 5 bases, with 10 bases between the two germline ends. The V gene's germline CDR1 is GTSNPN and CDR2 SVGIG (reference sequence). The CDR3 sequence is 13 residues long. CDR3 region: CAWRGGLNEKLFF. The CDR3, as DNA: TGTGCCTGGAGAGGAGGGTTAAATGAAAAACTGTTTTTT. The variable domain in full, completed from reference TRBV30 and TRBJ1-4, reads SQTIHQWPATLVQPVGSPLSLECTVEGTSNPNLYWYRQAAGRGLQLLFYSVGIGQISSEVPQNLSASRPQDRQFILSSKKLLLSDSGFYLCAWRGGLNEKLFFGSGTQLSVL.

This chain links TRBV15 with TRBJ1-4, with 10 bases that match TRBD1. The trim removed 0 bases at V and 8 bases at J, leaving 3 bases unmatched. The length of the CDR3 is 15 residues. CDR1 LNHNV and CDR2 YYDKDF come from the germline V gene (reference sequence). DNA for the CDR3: TGTGCCACCAGCAGAGAAGGGACAGGGGCCGAAAAACTGTTTTTT. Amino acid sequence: CATSREGTGAEKLFF.

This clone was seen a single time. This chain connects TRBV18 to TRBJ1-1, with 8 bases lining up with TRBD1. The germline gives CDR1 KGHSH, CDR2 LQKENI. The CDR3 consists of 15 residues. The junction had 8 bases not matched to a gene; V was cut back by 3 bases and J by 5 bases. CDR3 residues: CASSPGQGKNTEAFF. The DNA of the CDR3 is TGTGCCAGCTCACCTGGACAGGGAAAAAATACTGAAGCTTTCTTT.